The source of this T cell receptor beta chain is a study of control samples from healthy donors and cancer patients. The CDR3 is made up of 18 amino acids. Per germline, CDR1 LNHDA and CDR2 SQIVND (reference sequence). The ends were cut back, 6 bases at V and 0 bases at J, with 20 bases in the middle. Assay used: immunoSEQ multiplex PCR; TCRdb lists only in-frame clones, some missing. The sample contains around 90,000 clones, over 75% of which appear only once. Sequencing used blood. The J gene is TRBJ2-2, the V gene TRBV19; D uncertain. The source is a woman aged 40 to 55 in good health. CDR3 in DNA: TGTGCCAGTAGATCCCCTGCAGGAATCTTCGCGAACACCGGGGAGCTGTTTTTT. The encoded protein is CASRSPAGIFANTGELFF. Complete variable domain (other parts from reference TRBV19 and TRBJ2-2): DGGITQSPKYLFRKEGQNVTLSCEQNLNHDAMYWYRQDPGQGLRLIYYSQIVNDFQKGDIAEGYSVSREKKESFPLTVTSAQKNPTAFYLCASRSPAGIFANTGELFFGEGSRLTVL.